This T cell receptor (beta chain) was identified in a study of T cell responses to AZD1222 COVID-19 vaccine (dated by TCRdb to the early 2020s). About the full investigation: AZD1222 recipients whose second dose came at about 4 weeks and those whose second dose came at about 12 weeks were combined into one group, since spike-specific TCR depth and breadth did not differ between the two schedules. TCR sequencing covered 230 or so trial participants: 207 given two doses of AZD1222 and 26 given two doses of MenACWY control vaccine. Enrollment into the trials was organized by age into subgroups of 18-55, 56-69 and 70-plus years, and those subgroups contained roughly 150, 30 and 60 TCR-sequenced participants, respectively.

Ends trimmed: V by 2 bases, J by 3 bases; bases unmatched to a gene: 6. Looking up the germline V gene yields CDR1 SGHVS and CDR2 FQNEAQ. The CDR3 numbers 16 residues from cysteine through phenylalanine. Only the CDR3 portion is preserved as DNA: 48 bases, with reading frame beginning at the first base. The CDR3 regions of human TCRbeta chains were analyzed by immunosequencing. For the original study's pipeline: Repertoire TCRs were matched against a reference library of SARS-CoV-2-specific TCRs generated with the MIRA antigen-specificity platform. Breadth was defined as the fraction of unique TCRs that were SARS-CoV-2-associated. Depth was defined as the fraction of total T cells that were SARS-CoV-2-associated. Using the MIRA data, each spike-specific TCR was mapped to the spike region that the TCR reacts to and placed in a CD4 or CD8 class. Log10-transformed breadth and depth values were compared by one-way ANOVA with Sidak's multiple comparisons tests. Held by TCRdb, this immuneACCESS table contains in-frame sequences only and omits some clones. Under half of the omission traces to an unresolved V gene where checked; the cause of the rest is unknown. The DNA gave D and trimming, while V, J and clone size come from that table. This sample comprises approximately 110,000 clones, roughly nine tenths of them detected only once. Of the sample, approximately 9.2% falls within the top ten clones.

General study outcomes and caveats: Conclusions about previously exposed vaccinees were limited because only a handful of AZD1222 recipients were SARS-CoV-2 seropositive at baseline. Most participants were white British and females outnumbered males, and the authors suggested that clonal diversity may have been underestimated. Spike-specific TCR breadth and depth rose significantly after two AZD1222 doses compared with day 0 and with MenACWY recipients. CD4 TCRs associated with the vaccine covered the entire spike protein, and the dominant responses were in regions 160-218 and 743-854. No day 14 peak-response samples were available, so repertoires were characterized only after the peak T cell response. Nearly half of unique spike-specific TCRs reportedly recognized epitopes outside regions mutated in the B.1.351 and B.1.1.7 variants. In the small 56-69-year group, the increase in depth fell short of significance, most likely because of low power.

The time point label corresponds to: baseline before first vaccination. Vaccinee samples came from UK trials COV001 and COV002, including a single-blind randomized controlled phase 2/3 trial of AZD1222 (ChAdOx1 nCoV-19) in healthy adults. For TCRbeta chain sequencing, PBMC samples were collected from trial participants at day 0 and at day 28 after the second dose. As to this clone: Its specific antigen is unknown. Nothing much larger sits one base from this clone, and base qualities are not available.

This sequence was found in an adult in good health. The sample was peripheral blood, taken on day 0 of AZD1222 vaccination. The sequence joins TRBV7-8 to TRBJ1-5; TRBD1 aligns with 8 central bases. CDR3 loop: CASSLQRQGPNQPQHF. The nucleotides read TGTGCCAGCAGCTTACAAAGACAGGGGCCCAATCAGCCCCAGCATTTT.